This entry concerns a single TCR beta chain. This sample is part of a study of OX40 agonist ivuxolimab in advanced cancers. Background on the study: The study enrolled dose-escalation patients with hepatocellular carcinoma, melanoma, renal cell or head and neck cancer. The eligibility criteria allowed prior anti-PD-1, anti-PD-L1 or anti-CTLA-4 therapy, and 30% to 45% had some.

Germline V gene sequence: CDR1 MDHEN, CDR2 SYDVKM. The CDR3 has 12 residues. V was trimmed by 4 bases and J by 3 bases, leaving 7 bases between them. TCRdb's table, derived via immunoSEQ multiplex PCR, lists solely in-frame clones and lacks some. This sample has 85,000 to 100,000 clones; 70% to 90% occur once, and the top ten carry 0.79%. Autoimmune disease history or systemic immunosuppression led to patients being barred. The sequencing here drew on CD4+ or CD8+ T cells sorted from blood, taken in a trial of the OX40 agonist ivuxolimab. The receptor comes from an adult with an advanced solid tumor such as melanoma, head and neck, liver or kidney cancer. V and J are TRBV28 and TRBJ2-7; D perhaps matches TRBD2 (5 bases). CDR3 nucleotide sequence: TGTGCCAGCAGTTCCGGGAACTACGAGCAGTACTTC. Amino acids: CASSSGNYEQYF.